These 28 T cell receptor beta chains were all obtained from the same sample, sequenced in a study of blood T cells in healthy people across ages. Combining a sample-barcoded 5' primer with a J-beta primer mix, a second PCR ran for 7 to 11 cycles. TCRdb used MiXCR to reprocess the 5' RACE reads, holding one entry per CDR3 protein. This sample has around 1,000,000 distinct CDR3 sequences, with approximately 25% found just once. These sequences were also reported in another study, on T cells of mothers and their children.

Sequenced material: blood. The receptor set was obtained from a girl aged 2-9 years in good health.

This clonotype was detected ten times or more. V is TRBV4-2 and J is TRBJ1-4, with D hard to call. The CDR3 covers 15 residues. Germline values: CDR1 LGHNA, CDR2 YNFKEQ. The ends were cut back, 0 bases at V and 5 bases at J, with 10 bases in the middle. CDR3 DNA: TGTGCCAGCAGCCAAGAGGCAGGACCGAATGAAAAACTGTTTTTT. Translation gives CASSQEAGPNEKLFF.

This chain connects TRBV14 to TRBJ2-1; D is unresolved. With 4 bases removed from V and 0 bases from J, the gap between germline ends came to 13 bases. The length of the CDR3 is 16 residues. Germline CDR1 is SGHDN and CDR2 is FVKESK. The CDR3 protein is CASSRGPPSSYNEQFF. CDR3 bases: TGTGCCAGCAGCCGCGGACCGCCGAGCTCCTACAATGAGCAGTTCTTC.

This clonotype appeared once. The genes are TRBV20-1 and TRBJ2-7; D gene unclear. This CDR3 has 8 residues. In germline, CDR1 is DFQATT, CDR2 SNEGSKA (reference sequence). V lost 7 bases to trimming and J lost 5 bases, with 3 bases between them. CDR3 region: CSVNEQYF. The CDR3 DNA reads TGCAGTGTAAACGAGCAGTACTTC.

In regard to this clonotype: The junction and the germline gene differ at one end; a read error may be behind it. The chain employs TRBV20-1 and TRBJ2-3; the D is unclear. The CDR3 runs 11 residues. The germline gives CDR1 DFQATT, CDR2 SNEGSKA (reference sequence). CDR3 in amino acids: CSGREVDTQYF. The CDR3 bases are TGCAGTGGTAGAGAGGTAGATACGCAGTATTTT.

The rearrangement links TRBV5-1 to TRBJ1-4, with D hard to call. With 1 base removed from V and 3 bases from J, the gap between germline ends came to 10 bases. CDR3 length: 15 amino acids. CDR1 is SGHRS, CDR2 YFSETQ, per germline. The DNA of the CDR3 is TGCGCCAGCAGCTTGAACGTGGGATCTAATGAAAAACTGTTTTTT. This encodes CASSLNVGSNEKLFF.

The chain links TRBV28 to TRBJ1-2; the D is unclear. The CDR3 is made up of 14 amino acids. Trimming removed 8 bases at V and 0 bases at J, with 13 bases between. Germline V lookup: CDR1 MDHEN, CDR2 SYDVKM. The CDR3: CASGGENANYGYTF. For the CDR3, the DNA is TGTGCCAGCGGTGGTGAAAACGCTAACTATGGCTACACCTTC.

This rearrangement joins TRBV7-2 to TRBJ2-1; D gene unclear. Germline lookup yields CDR1 SGHTA and CDR2 FQGNSA. The CDR3 extends over 12 amino acids. V lost 6 bases and J lost 5, with 8 bases in between. The CDR3 DNA reads TGTGCCAGCAGACCTGAACACAATGAGCAGTTCTTC. Its translation is CASRPEHNEQFF.

V usage is TRBV7-9 and J usage is TRBJ2-7; D unclear. The V end lost 6 bases, the J end lost 0 bases, and 9 bases lay between the germline ends. Per germline, CDR1 SEHNR and CDR2 FQNEAQ (reference sequence). The CDR3 totals 13 residues. CDR3 residues: CASRATFSYEQYF. CDR3 nucleotides: TGTGCCAGCAGAGCGACCTTCTCCTACGAGCAGTACTTC. Drawing the rest from reference TRBV7-9 and TRBJ2-7, the complete variable domain is DTGVSQNPRHKITKRGQNVTFRCDPISEHNRLYWYRQTLGQGPEFLTYFQNEAQLEKSRLLSDRFSAERPKGSFSTLEIQRTEQGDSAMYLCASRATFSYEQYFGPGTRLTVT.

This chain uses TRBV25-1 with TRBJ2-2; maybe TRBD1 (6 bases). CDR3 length: 13 residues. Germline lookup yields CDR1 MGHDK and CDR2 SYGVNS. The V end was cut by 9 bases, the J end by 7 bases, with 15 bases between. This chain's CDR3 is CASSPGGVGELFF. The DNA for the CDR3 is TGTGCCAGTAGCCCTGGGGGCGTCGGGGAGCTGTTTTTT.

The rearrangement uses TRBV11-2 and TRBJ1-5, with a weak D call TRBD1 (5 bases). CDR1 SGHAT and CDR2 FQNNGV come from the germline V gene. Trimming took 5 bases from V and 3 from J, leaving 8 bases between them. CDR3 length: 13 residues. The CDR3 sequence is CASSIGTNQPQHF. CDR3 nucleotide sequence: TGTGCCAGCAGCATTGGGACCAATCAGCCCCAGCATTTT.

The V and J genes are TRBV7-2 and TRBJ1-4, with a weak D call TRBD1 (5 bases). This CDR3 is 15 amino acids long. Trimming removed 3 bases at V and 4 bases at J, with 12 bases between. CDR1 and CDR2 (germline): SGHTA, FQGNSA. The CDR3: CASSLGGRNNEKLFF. The CDR3 DNA reads as TGTGCCAGCAGCTTGGGGGGACGGAATAATGAAAAACTGTTTTTT.

The rearrangement links TRBV7-8 to TRBJ2-3, with 11 bases lining up with TRBD1. V was clipped by 4 bases and J by 1 base; unmatched bases: 4. Germline assignment: CDR1 SGHVS and CDR2 FQNEAQ. The CDR3 covers 16 residues. The CDR3: CASSSGQGAGTDTQYF. As DNA, the CDR3 is TGTGCCAGCAGCTCCGGACAGGGGGCCGGCACAGATACGCAGTATTTT.

The rearrangement uses TRBV2 and TRBJ2-2; no reliable D call. V lost 2 bases and J 4 bases, leaving 8 bases between the germline ends. The length of the CDR3 is 14 residues. Germline V gene data show CDR1 as SNHLY and CDR2 as FYNNEI. The CDR3, as DNA: TGTGCCAGCAGTGAACTTTTAGGCACCGGGGAGCTGTTTTTT. This encodes CASSELLGTGELFF. The whole variable domain, remainder taken from reference TRBV2 and TRBJ2-2, is EPEVTQTPSHQVTQMGQEVILRCVPISNHLYFYWYRQILGQKVEFLVSFYNNEISEKSEIFDDQFSVERPDGSNFTLKIRSTKLEDSAMYFCASSELLGTGELFFGEGSRLTVL.

The V gene is TRBV4-3, the J gene TRBJ1-4, with D possibly TRBD1 on 6 matching bases. V lost 0 bases, J lost 8 bases, and 19 bases lay in between. The CDR3 is 17 residues long. Germline loops: CDR1 LGHNA, CDR2 YSLEER. As DNA, the CDR3 is TGCGCCAGCAGCCAAGAGATAGTGCAGGGGATCAGAGAAAAACTGTTTTTT. Translating gives CASSQEIVQGIREKLFF.

This clonotype was detected a few times. V gene TRBV15 combines with J gene TRBJ2-4, with D perhaps TRBD2 (6 bases). V lost 0 bases and J lost 8, with 8 bases in between. Germline assignment: CDR1 LNHNV and CDR2 YYDKDF (reference sequence). The CDR3 sequence is 13 residues long. The CDR3 loop is CATSREGGDIQYF. The CDR3 nucleotides read TGTGCCACCAGCAGAGAGGGGGGAGACATTCAGTACTTC.

V gene TRBV29-1 combines with J gene TRBJ2-5; D is perhaps TRBD1 or TRBD2 (5 bases each). The assigned J gene may be wrong: the sequence end matches TRBJ2-7 better. The CDR3 length is 13 residues. Germline lookup yields CDR1 SQVTM and CDR2 ANQGSEA. The CDR3 loop reads CSVGVGDSYEQYF. CDR3 DNA: TGCAGCGTTGGGGTGGGGGACTCCTACGAGCAGTACTTC.

This clonotype was counted only a few times. This chain uses TRBV3-1 with TRBJ2-5; no definite D call. The CDR3 totals 18 residues. Germline V lookup: CDR1 LGHDT, CDR2 YNNKEL (reference sequence). Between the trimmed V and J ends, which lost 4 bases and 4 bases, there was a span of 25 bases. The CDR3 is CASSRREIEPSVPETQYF. The CDR3 DNA is TGTGCCAGCAGCCGAAGAGAAATAGAACCTTCGGTCCCAGAGACCCAGTACTTC.

The CDR3 reads CSAVGLAVDTQYF. For the CDR3, the DNA is TGCAGTGCTGTAGGACTAGCAGTAGATACGCAGTATTTT. The chain joins TRBV20-1 to TRBJ2-3, with 8 bases identical to TRBD2. The CDR3 is 13 amino acids. Trimming at V came to 5 bases and at J to 5 bases, leaving 6 bases not matched to a gene. The V gene's germline CDR1 is DFQATT and CDR2 SNEGSKA (reference sequence).

This clonotype has more than one count but fewer than ten. The conserved phenylalanine or tryptophan normally closing the CDR3 is absent here, so this likely arose from a read error. The chain employs TRBV29-1 and TRBJ1-1; D is ambiguous. The CDR3 is 14 amino acids. Germline V gene sequence: CDR1 SQVTM, CDR2 ANQGSEA. Trimming removed 7 bases at V and 1 base at J, with 16 bases between. The DNA for the CDR3 is TGCAGCGCTGAGAGGGTAAGGACGAACACTGAAGCTTTCCTT. Its protein is CSAERVRTNTEAFL.

V and J are TRBV7-3 and TRBJ1-5, with D hard to call. CDR3 length: 14 amino acids. Germline V CDR1 and CDR2: SGHTA, FQGTGA. V lost 5 bases and J 6 bases, leaving 14 bases between the germline ends. The CDR3 loop is CASSANRLGQPQHF. DNA of the CDR3: TGTGCCAGCAGCGCAAACCGGTTGGGTCAGCCCCAGCATTTT.

This chain joins TRBV10-3 and TRBJ2-1, with 7 bases lining up with TRBD1. CDR1 is ENHRY and CDR2 is SYGVKD in the germline V gene. V gave up 0 bases and J gave up 6 bases; unmatched junction bases: 5. The CDR3 extends over 15 amino acids. In DNA form, the CDR3 reads TGTGCCATCAGTGAGTCTACGGACAGGCGCAATGAGCAGTTCTTC. Translated, it gives CAISESTDRRNEQFF.

As DNA, the CDR3 is TGTGCCATCAGTGACGGGGCGGCGGACATTCAGTACTTC. Its translation is CAISDGAADIQYF. This chain uses TRBV10-3 with TRBJ2-4, with D perhaps given as TRBD1 or TRBD2 (5 bases each). V dropped 3 bases and J dropped 8 bases, with 11 bases sitting between them. Germline CDR1 is ENHRY and CDR2 is SYGVKD. The CDR3 loop spans 13 amino acids.

Points on this clonotype: Compared with germline, one end of the junction differs, possibly owing to a read error. The CDR3 loop is CASSLVTGGGEQCF. The CDR3 region has the DNA TGCGCCAGCAGCTTGGTCACGGGGGGCGGCGAGCAGTGCTTC. V and J are TRBV5-1 and TRBJ2-5; tentative D call: TRBD2 (7 bases). The CDR3 length is 14 residues. Per the germline V gene, CDR1 is SGHRS and CDR2 is YFSETQ.

This clonotype was seen more than once but under ten times. CDR3 residues: CSVGTEITDTQYF. CDR3 DNA: TGCAGCGTTGGGACGGAGATCACAGATACGCAGTATTTT. This chain joins TRBV29-1 and TRBJ2-3; D gene ambiguous. V gave up 4 bases and J gave up 2 bases, with 10 bases separating them. This CDR3 is 13 amino acids long. Per the germline V gene, CDR1 is SQVTM and CDR2 is ANQGSEA.

This clonotype turned up a few times. The V and J genes are TRBV24-1 and TRBJ2-2; D is undetermined. CDR3 size: 12 residues. Germline lookup yields CDR1 KGHDR and CDR2 SFDVKD. Trimming took off 5 bases at V and 3 bases at J, with 3 bases between the two ends. The CDR3 DNA follows: TGTGCCACCAGTGGGGACACCGGGGAGCTGTTTTTT. Translation: CATSGDTGELFF.

This chain uses TRBV4-3 with TRBJ1-2; D is perhaps TRBD1 (5 bases). From germline, CDR1 is LGHNA and CDR2 YSLEER. This CDR3 is built from 16 residues. Trimming cost V 0 bases and J 8 bases, with 19 bases left between them. CDR3 nucleotide sequence: TGCGCCAGCAGCCAAGATTTCGGGTTACAGGTATTAGGCTACACCTTC. This translates into CASSQDFGLQVLGYTF.

A remark on this clonotype: The junction departs from the called germline gene at one end, perhaps through a read error. The V and J genes are TRBV13 and TRBJ2-1; either TRBD1 or TRBD2 may supply D (5 bases each). Germline-derived CDR1 and CDR2 are PRHDT and FYEKMQ (reference sequence). This CDR3 is 12 amino acids long. In DNA form, the CDR3 reads TGTGCCGGCAGCTTTAGGGACGGTGAGCAGTTCTTC. It translates to CAGSFRDGEQFF.

This chain connects TRBV6-1 to TRBJ2-2; either TRBD1 or TRBD2 may supply D (5 bases each). The V end was cut by 7 bases, the J end by 0 bases, with 18 bases between. Per germline, CDR1 MNHNS and CDR2 SASEGT. The CDR3 runs 17 residues. CDR3 sequence: CASTVQFRGPNTGELFF. The CDR3 DNA sequence: TGTGCCAGCACCGTACAGTTTCGGGGACCGAACACCGGGGAGCTGTTTTTT.